The 27 T cell receptor beta chains listed next were all sequenced from one sample in a study of T-cell memory formation after mild COVID-19. TCRdb fed the 5' RACE reads into MiXCR, producing one record per CDR3 protein. The data show under 200,000 distinct CDR3 sequences, under 14% seen once. Input material: PBMCs or a T cell subset sorted from them (not recorded which). All receptors derive from a man younger than 35 who had mild COVID-19 (a few samples of this study predate the infection). Cell type and time point are not known.

As DNA, the CDR3 is TGTGCCAGCAGCCAAGATGGGCCGCCAGACCGTGGTAGGGCAGGGGAACCCTCCACTGAAGCTTTCTTT. The encoded protein is CASSQDGPPDRGRAGEPSTEAFF. The chain is built from TRBV4-2 and TRBJ1-1; D is perhaps TRBD1 (6 bases). The CDR3 loop spans 23 amino acids. Trimming pared 0 bases from V and 4 bases from J, leaving 36 bases between. Looked up from germline, CDR1 is LGHNA and CDR2 is YNFKEQ.

This clonotype was observed a few times. This chain connects TRBV7-2 to TRBJ2-3, with 9 bases that match TRBD2. This CDR3 comprises 19 residues. Germline V gene sequence: CDR1 SGHTA, CDR2 FQGNSA. V lost 2 bases to trimming and J lost 0 bases; unmatched junction nucleotides: 12. The CDR3 DNA sequence: TGTGCCAGCAGCTTATTCGCTCGGCGGCTAGCGGGGAGCACAGATACGCAGTATTTT. It codes for CASSLFARRLAGSTDTQYF.

The chain uses TRBV20-1 and TRBJ2-6, with 8 bases that match TRBD2. Germline V lookup: CDR1 DFQATT, CDR2 SNEGSKA (reference sequence). The CDR3 spans 15 residues. Trimming removed 3 bases from V and 2 bases from J; junction bases left unmatched: 3. CDR3 DNA sequence: TGCAGTGCTAGGGAGCGGGGGACTGGGGCCAACGTCCTGACTTTC. This gives the protein CSARERGTGANVLTF.

V and J are TRBV4-2 and TRBJ2-1; weak D call: TRBD1 (6 bases). CDR3 length: 17 amino acids. The germline gives CDR1 LGHNA, CDR2 YNFKEQ. V shed 1 base and J shed 0 bases, with 13 bases lying between them. This chain's CDR3 is CASSQGSGESSYNEQFF. Here the CDR3 DNA reads TGTGCCAGCAGCCAAGGTTCAGGGGAAAGCTCCTACAATGAGCAGTTCTTC.

J is TRBJ1-2 and V is TRBV3-2; TRBD1, the table's D call, was not compared with the DNA. TRBV3-2 is a listed pseudogene. The CDR3 is 17 residues long. The CDR3 protein is CASSQGPRECCAYGYTF. CDR3 DNA: TGTGCCAGCAGCCAAGGACCCAGGGAATGTTGTGCCTATGGCTACACCTTC.

This clonotype was counted between two and nine times. This chain connects TRBV2 to TRBJ1-2; 10 bases fit TRBD1. Germline V gives CDR1 SNHLY, CDR2 FYNNEI. With 4 bases clipped from V and 2 bases from J, the junction kept 4 bases outside the gene matches. This CDR3 has 15 amino acids. The CDR3 sequence is CASSARQGANYGYTF. The CDR3 DNA reads TGTGCCAGCAGTGCGCGACAGGGGGCCAACTATGGCTACACCTTC.

The chain couples TRBV5-1 to TRBJ2-2; TRBD1 aligns across 7 bases. With 3 bases clipped from V and 4 bases from J, the junction kept 6 bases outside the gene matches. The CDR3 covers 15 residues. CDR1 SGHRS and CDR2 YFSETQ come from the germline V gene. This chain's CDR3 is CASSSDREPTGELFF. The DNA of the CDR3 is TGCGCCAGCAGCTCCGACAGGGAACCCACCGGGGAGCTGTTTTTT.

This chain joins TRBV4-3 and TRBJ2-1; no clear D gene. V gave up 2 bases and J gave up 8 bases, with 16 bases separating them. This CDR3 region has 15 residues. Germline CDR1 LGHNA, CDR2 YSLEER. The CDR3 DNA sequence: TGCGCCAGCAGCCAAAGCCCGATTCTCGGCCATGAGCAGTTCTTC. Its protein product is CASSQSPILGHEQFF.

The chain is built from TRBV2 and TRBJ1-3, with TRBD1 as a possible D gene (5 bases). The CDR3 has 13 amino acids. The V end lost 7 bases, the J end lost 3 bases, and 10 bases lay between the germline ends. Germline V gene data show CDR1 as SNHLY and CDR2 as FYNNEI. CDR3 loop: CASTGDFGNTIYF. The CDR3 DNA follows: TGTGCCAGCACTGGGGACTTTGGAAACACCATATATTTT.

This clonotype has just a few counts. The chain recombines TRBV11-2 with TRBJ2-2; 7 bases line up with TRBD1. CDR3 length: 16 residues. V gave up 3 bases and J gave up 0 bases; unmatched junction bases: 4. Germline V lookup: CDR1 SGHAT, CDR2 FQNNGV. CDR3: CASSLSGTANTGELFF. In DNA, the CDR3 is TGTGCCAGCAGCTTGTCCGGGACAGCGAACACCGGGGAGCTGTTTTTT.

The V and J genes are TRBV24-1 and TRBJ2-3; D is possibly TRBD1 (5 bases). CDR3 length equals 13 residues. CDR1 KGHDR and CDR2 SFDVKD come from the germline V gene. The germline V and J ends were trimmed by 5 bases and 3 bases, with 8 bases remaining between them. The CDR3 DNA sequence: TGTGCCACCAGTGGCCAGGGAACAGATACGCAGTATTTT. Amino acid sequence: CATSGQGTDTQYF.

In its sample, this clonotype was seen a few times. V is TRBV18 and J is TRBJ2-7; 16 bases are shared with TRBD2. This CDR3 spans 19 amino acids. Looked up from germline, CDR1 is KGHSH and CDR2 is LQKENI. CDR3 DNA: TGTGCCAGCTCACCAATCCCGGGACTAGCGGGGGGGATCTCCGACGAGCAGTACGTC. As protein: CASSPIPGLAGGISDEQYV.

This clonotype was counted many times. This rearrangement joins TRBV20-1 to TRBJ1-2; 9 bases line up with TRBD1. V gave up 4 bases and J gave up 8 bases; unmatched junction bases: 11. This CDR3 is 14 amino acids long. Germline assignment: CDR1 DFQATT and CDR2 SNEGSKA (reference sequence). The CDR3 DNA follows: TGCAGTGCTACCCCCGGGACAGGGTATCGAGGCTACACCTTC. This codes for CSATPGTGYRGYTF.

This clonotype was found a few times. The V gene is TRBV12-3 or TRBV12-4, the J gene TRBJ1-5; D uncertain. The V gene lost 6 bases and the J gene lost 6 bases, with 12 bases spanning the gap. The CDR3 loop spans 13 amino acids. CDR3 sequence: CASRPLDGQPQHF. The CDR3 DNA reads as TGTGCCAGCAGACCCCTGGACGGTCAGCCCCAGCATTTT.

Here the CDR3 DNA reads TGTGCCAGCAGCTTAACGGGGGGGCTGGTCACAGATACGCAGTATTTT. This sequence encodes CASSLTGGLVTDTQYF. This chain uses TRBV7-3 with TRBJ2-3; D is possibly TRBD2 (7 bases). Per the germline V gene, CDR1 is SGHTA and CDR2 is FQGTGA. This CDR3 has 16 amino acids. Trimming removed 0 bases from V and 2 bases from J, with 12 bases in between.

This chain joins TRBV4-3 and TRBJ1-4, with TRBD1 identical over 8 bases. CDR1 is LGHNA, CDR2 YSLEER, per germline. The length of the CDR3 is 13 residues. The J segment lost 8 bases and the V segment lost 1 base, leaving 0 bases of the junction unmatched. In nucleotides, the CDR3 is TGCGCCAGCAGCCAAGGACAGGGGGAAAAACTGTTTTTT. Protein: CASSQGQGEKLFF.

The table lists this clonotype with many counts. CDR3 in DNA: TGTGCCAGCGGGCGGGACCTTTACGAGCAGTACGTC. Residues: CASGRDLYEQYV. The chain uses TRBV11-2 and TRBJ2-7; D may be TRBD2 (6 bases). Trimming shortened V by 8 bases and J by 4 bases, and 12 bases separated the two germline ends. The CDR3 is made up of 12 amino acids. Germline CDR1 and CDR2: SGHAT and FQNNGV.

In this sample, this clonotype turned up a few times. The chain joins TRBV7-9 to TRBJ1-2; TRBD1 matches at 7 bases. The junction had 13 bases not matched to a gene; V was cut back by 5 bases and J by 4 bases. This CDR3 region has 16 residues. Germline CDR1 and CDR2: SEHNR and FQNEAQ (reference sequence). The CDR3 DNA follows: TGTGCCAGCAGCGAGTCCGGGACAGCAAACGTCTATGGCTACACCTTC. Protein sequence: CASSESGTANVYGYTF. Filled out from reference TRBV7-9 and TRBJ1-2, the complete variable domain reads DTGVSQNPRHKITKRGQNVTFRCDPISEHNRLYWYRQTLGQGPEFLTYFQNEAQLEKSRLLSDRFSAERPKGSFSTLEIQRTEQGDSAMYLCASSESGTANVYGYTFGSGTRLTVV.

Written as DNA, the CDR3 is TGTGCCAGCAGGACTGGACAGGGGAAGCAGTACGTC. This gives the protein CASRTGQGKQYV. The gene calls are TRBV6-2 or TRBV6-3 and TRBJ2-7; 9 nucleotides agree with TRBD1. The trim removed 6 bases at V and 8 bases at J, leaving 5 bases unmatched. CDR1 and CDR2 from the germline V gene are MNHEY and SVGEGT. The CDR3 runs 12 residues.

This clonotype was counted between two and nine times. The chain links TRBV5-6 to TRBJ2-1, with D possibly being TRBD1 (6 bases). The V end was cut by 1 base, the J end by 4 bases, with 9 bases between. Germline CDR1 and CDR2: SGHDT and YYEEEE. This CDR3 is 14 amino acids long. The CDR3 sequence is CASSLSDRYNEQFF. Written as DNA, the CDR3 is TGTGCCAGCAGCTTGTCGGACAGATACAATGAGCAGTTCTTC.

This clonotype was observed a few times. This chain links TRBV6-2 or TRBV6-3 with TRBJ2-1, with 9 bases identical to TRBD1. This CDR3 region has 18 residues. Looked up from germline, CDR1 is MNHEY and CDR2 is SVGEGT. V lost 1 base and J lost 3; bases outside the gene matches: 10. CDR3 amino acids: CASSYLPGTGIFYNEQFF. The CDR3 region has the DNA TGTGCCAGCAGTTACTTACCCGGGACAGGGATTTTCTACAATGAGCAGTTCTTC.

The V call is TRBV30, the J call TRBJ1-6; D not resolved. The V gene's germline CDR1 is GTSNPN and CDR2 SVGIG (reference sequence). The CDR3 has 14 residues. V lost 4 bases and J lost 7, with 14 bases in between. The CDR3 reads CAWIETSSNSPLHF. The CDR3 DNA reads as TGTGCCTGGATCGAGACATCGTCAAATTCACCCCTCCACTTT.

The chain combines TRBV11-3 with TRBJ2-1; 7 bases align to TRBD2. J gave up 5 bases and V 5 bases, and 0 bases lay outside the gene matches. This CDR3 is built from 12 residues. CDR1 is SGHNT, CDR2 YENEEA, per germline. For the CDR3, the DNA is TGTGCCAGCAGCCGGGGGGACAATGAGCAGTTCTTC. It is translated as CASSRGDNEQFF.

This clonotype was recorded a few times. This chain connects TRBV7-2 to TRBJ2-2, with D possibly being TRBD1 (6 bases). V was trimmed by 4 bases and J by 6 bases, leaving 15 bases between them. Germline assignment: CDR1 SGHTA and CDR2 FQGNSA. This CDR3 region has 15 residues. DNA of the CDR3: TGTGCCAGCAGCTCGAAACAGGGAAAGGCCGGGGAGCTGTTTTTT. Its translation: CASSSKQGKAGELFF.

This clonotype was counted between two and nine times. The V call is TRBV20-1, the J call TRBJ2-5, with TRBD2 as a possible D gene (6 bases). The CDR3 contains 15 residues. With 2 bases removed from V and 5 bases from J, the gap between germline ends came to 18 bases. CDR1 DFQATT and CDR2 SNEGSKA come from the germline V gene (reference sequence). The CDR3 region has the DNA TGCAGTGCTAGAAGGAGGGACGGGAGAGAGGAGACCCAGTACTTC. Its protein is CSARRRDGREETQYF.

This sequence joins TRBV24-1 and TRBJ2-2; 11 bases fit TRBD1. CDR3 size: 16 residues. V shed 3 bases, J shed 5 bases, and the junction held 4 bases outside the gene matches. In germline, CDR1 is KGHDR, CDR2 SFDVKD. Here the CDR3 DNA reads TGTGCCACCAGTGATCCGGGACAGGGGGAGACCGGGGAGCTGTTTTTT. It is translated as CATSDPGQGETGELFF.

J is TRBJ2-2 and V is TRBV6-2 or TRBV6-3; D remains ambiguous. Germline CDR1 MNHEY, CDR2 SVGEGT. The CDR3 contains 17 residues. Trimming removed 6 bases at V and 2 bases at J, with 19 bases between. The DNA of the CDR3 is TGTGCCAGCAGCCCCGGCCCCGCGCGTAGAAACACCGGGGAGCTGTTTTTT. As protein: CASSPGPARRNTGELFF.